The entry below gives a single TCR beta chain sequence along with its context. This clone appeared once. The specificity of this receptor is unknown. No per-base quality is available; no much larger clone lies one base away. TCRbeta CDR3 regions were amplified from genomic DNA using the immunoSEQ Assay, a bias-controlled multiplex PCR. In the authors' own workflow: The number of nucleated cells in each sample was estimated by amplification of reference gene primers within the assay. To quantify the absolute abundance of each unique TCRbeta CDR3 rearrangement, sequence reads were collapsed and filtered. For each sample, productive Simpson clonality was calculated by taking the square root of Simpson's diversity index across productive rearrangements. TCRdb mirrors the immuneACCESS table, restricted to in-frame sequences. Some clones are absent from its copies; in checked studies, under half trace to an unresolved V gene, and the reason for the others is unknown. V and J calls and clone size are as listed in that table; D and trimming were resolved from the DNA. In all, the sample holds fewer than 200,000 clones, and over 80% of those were seen once. The ten top clones hold 7.6% of the sample.

This entry belongs to a study of blood T cell repertoires in COVID-19 (dated by TCRdb to the early 2020s). About the investigation overall: The collaborator samples originated in the United States, Italy and Spain and spanned the acute and convalescent phases of COVID-19. The dataset comprised deeply sampled blood TCRbeta repertoires from subjects exposed to, actively infected with, or recovered from COVID-19. Where available, HLA class I and class II types were obtained from metadata supplied by the sample provider rather than from assay-based typing. The material from the prospective study consisted of cDNA or gDNA derived from T cells, B-cell-depleted T cells, or PBMCs. The samples were drawn from the first 160 participants of the ongoing ImmuneRACE study and from 1,254 subjects provided by 6 global collaborators. The sample metadata nearly always contained a de-identified subject ID, COVID-19 status, age in years and sex. A freely available public database, intended as a resource for researchers studying the immune response to SARS-CoV-2, is where the repertoires were released.

General conclusions and limits of the study: Clinical and demographic metadata were provided uncurated, with the amount varying by source and participant.

V and J are trimmed by 4 bases and 5 bases, and the gene matches miss 2 bases of the junction. The CDR3 runs 14 amino acids, cysteine and phenylalanine included. The retained sequence is limited to the CDR3, 42 bases, with the frame set at the first base. Via the germline V gene (reference sequence), CDR1 is LGHDT and CDR2 YNNKEL. One collaborating source in Seattle enrolled patients while the patients were actively infected and followed the patients over time throughout the course of disease. The collaborating institutions used their own protocols to collect whole blood in K2EDTA tubes. For TCRbeta analysis, collaborators shipped samples as frozen whole blood, isolated PBMCs, or DNA extracted from either of those sample types.

The material sequenced was peripheral blood. The sequence derives from a woman aged 70-85 years with COVID-19, enrolled during active disease. The sequence joins TRBV3-1 (or the pseudogene TRBV3-2) to TRBJ1-6, with TRBD1 identical over 7 junction bases. The nucleotides read TGTGCCAGCAGCCCGCAGGGGGATAATTCACCCCTCCACTTT. It is translated as CASSPQGDNSPLHF.